This record concerns one TCR beta chain sequence. These data come from a study of T cell responses to AZD1222 COVID-19 vaccine. Profiling relied on immunoSEQ multiplex PCR, and the TCRdb table lists in-frame clones only, not all of them. Recorded for this sample: about 140,000 clones. CDR3 length: 18 amino acids. The V segment lost 5 bases and the J segment 0 bases; nucleotides outside the gene matches: 12. Germline CDR1 is SEHNR and CDR2 is FQNEAQ (reference sequence). V is TRBV7-9 and J is TRBJ2-1; TRBD2 matches at 8 bases. The sample taken for sequencing was peripheral blood. The source is an adult in good health. This CDR3 is CASSPGGSSGLSYNEQFF. The CDR3 coding sequence is TGTGCCAGCAGCCCCGGGGGCTCTAGCGGGCTCTCCTACAATGAGCAGTTCTTC.